The 26 T cell receptor beta chains in this list originate from one sample, sequenced in a study of shared clonotypes between healthy human individuals (dated by TCRdb to the early 2020s). CD8 naive samples were CD45RO-negative cells positively selected for CCR7, giving a CD45RA+CCR7+ population that excluded TemRA cells. Library method: the immunoSEQ multiplex PCR assay. TCRdb mirrors the immuneACCESS table, restricted to in-frame sequences. Some clones are absent from its copies; in checked studies, under half trace to an unresolved V gene, and the reason for the others is unknown. Across this sample there are under 1 million clones, with 96% seen only once. The ten largest clones add up to about 0.25% of the sample. The sample taken for sequencing was naive CD8+ T cells sorted from blood. Sample cell subset or site, as interpreted from the label and publication: CD45RA+CCR7+. The receptors derive from a young man in good health.

This clone was observed a single time. The chain recombines TRBV5-1 with TRBJ2-1; D not resolved. The CDR3 sequence is 12 residues long. Trimming took off 0 bases at V and 7 bases at J, with 5 bases between the two ends. Germline assignment: CDR1 SGHRS and CDR2 YFSETQ. The CDR3 loop reads CASSLVTNEQFF. CDR3 bases: TGCGCCAGCAGCTTGGTGACTAATGAGCAGTTCTTC.

J is TRBJ2-1 and V is TRBV9, with D possibly called TRBD1 or TRBD2 (6 bases each). Germline V gene data show CDR1 as SGDLS and CDR2 as YYNGEE. The CDR3 loop spans 15 amino acids. The V end was cut by 4 bases, the J end by 3 bases, with 14 bases between. Here the CDR3 reads CASSPMGGYYNEQFF. In nucleotides, the CDR3 is TGTGCCAGCAGCCCCATGGGGGGCTACTACAATGAGCAGTTCTTC.

V gene TRBV7-9 combines with J gene TRBJ2-1; 12 bases match TRBD2. Germline CDR1 and CDR2: SEHNR and FQNEAQ (reference sequence). CDR3 length equals 17 residues. J gave up 0 bases and V 4 bases, and 4 bases lay outside the gene matches. CDR3 protein: CASSSLTSGSSYNEQFF. In nucleotides, the CDR3 is TGTGCCAGCAGCTCATTGACTAGCGGGAGCTCCTACAATGAGCAGTTCTTC.

CDR3 sequence: CASSLTPGSPPYNEQFF. The CDR3 coding sequence is TGTGCCAGCAGTTTAACCCCCGGGAGTCCCCCCTACAATGAGCAGTTCTTC. The genes are TRBV27 and TRBJ2-1; a weak D match, TRBD2 (6 bases). With 2 bases removed from V and 2 bases from J, the gap between germline ends came to 16 bases. CDR1 and CDR2 (germline): MNHEY, SMNVEV (reference sequence). This CDR3 is built from 17 residues.

The chain is built from TRBV19 and TRBJ2-7; the D gene could be TRBD1 or TRBD2 (5 bases each). V was cut by 5 bases and J by 5 bases, with 19 bases left in between. Germline V CDR1 and CDR2: LNHDA, SQIVND (reference sequence). The CDR3 has 15 residues. CDR3 protein: CASSFRDHPINEQYF. The CDR3 DNA reads TGTGCCAGTAGTTTCCGGGACCACCCGATCAACGAGCAGTACTTC.

The V gene is TRBV7-3, the J gene TRBJ2-3; the D gene is possibly TRBD1 (5 bases). This CDR3 is built from 13 residues. V was pared by 2 bases and J by 4 bases, with 7 bases between. Germline CDR1 is SGHTA and CDR2 is FQGTGA. CDR3 loop: CASSLGAADTQYF. The CDR3 DNA is TGTGCCAGCAGCTTAGGGGCCGCAGATACGCAGTATTTT.

This sequence joins TRBV11-2 and TRBJ2-6; no firm D call. CDR3 length: 15 residues. The V gene lost 4 bases and the J gene lost 1 base, with 8 bases spanning the gap. Germline V gives CDR1 SGHAT, CDR2 FQNNGV. The CDR3 DNA sequence: TGTGCCAGCAGCTCCTCTGCTTCTGGGGCCAACGTCCTGACTTTC. This codes for CASSSSASGANVLTF.

The chain carries TRBV4-3 and TRBJ2-6; 11 positions agree with TRBD2. This CDR3 comprises 19 residues. Losses at the gene ends were 3 bases for V and 0 bases for J; bases not matched to a gene: 7. The V gene's germline CDR1 is LGHNA and CDR2 YSLEER. The CDR3 sequence: CASSQVLAGVRSGANVLTF. The CDR3 DNA reads as TGCGCCAGCAGCCAGGTACTAGCGGGAGTCCGCTCTGGGGCCAACGTCCTGACTTTC.

This chain links TRBV27 with TRBJ2-1; 8 positions agree with TRBD2. Germline CDR1 and CDR2: MNHEY and SMNVEV (reference sequence). The CDR3 extends over 16 amino acids. V trimming: 5 bases; J trimming: 5 bases; junction bases outside the gene matches: 11. The CDR3 region is CASSTLGLAEDNEQFF. CDR3 in DNA: TGTGCCAGCAGTACTCTAGGACTAGCTGAGGACAATGAGCAGTTCTTC.

The chain is built from TRBV10-3 and TRBJ2-6; D not resolved. The V gene's germline CDR1 is ENHRY and CDR2 SYGVKD. The CDR3 has 17 residues. Trimming removed 5 bases from V and 5 bases from J, with 19 bases in between. CDR3 sequence reads: CAISLDVCQSRANVLTF. In DNA form, the CDR3 reads TGTGCCATCAGTTTGGATGTCTGTCAAAGTCGGGCCAACGTCCTGACTTTC.

To note about this clone: This sample includes further DNA sequences coding for the same CDR3. V and J are TRBV5-6 and TRBJ2-7, with unresolved D. The V and J ends lost 0 bases and 1 base respectively, with 8 bases between them. This CDR3 is 14 amino acids long. Germline loops: CDR1 SGHDT, CDR2 YYEEEE. Here the CDR3 DNA reads TGTGCCAGCAGCTTGGTCGGGCGATCCTACGAGCAGTACTTC. This translates into CASSLVGRSYEQYF.

This chain links TRBV28 with TRBJ1-1; D is unresolved. Germline CDR1 MDHEN, CDR2 SYDVKM. Trimming shortened V by 4 bases and J by 2 bases, and 8 bases separated the two germline ends. This CDR3 contains 13 residues. DNA for the CDR3: TGTGCCAGCAGTTCAACAGCCAACACTGAAGCTTTCTTT. Its protein product is CASSSTANTEAFF.

The chain is built from TRBV7-9 and TRBJ1-2; D remains ambiguous. Trimming left V 7 bases short and J 8 bases short, with 14 bases between. CDR1 SEHNR and CDR2 FQNEAQ come from the germline V gene (reference sequence). The CDR3 runs 12 residues. The CDR3 spells CASTTPGAGYTF. In DNA, the CDR3 is TGTGCCAGCACCACGCCGGGTGCAGGCTACACCTTC.

This rearrangement joins TRBV9 to TRBJ2-1; tentative D call: TRBD2 (6 bases). Between the trimmed V and J ends, which lost 4 bases and 0 bases, there was a span of 20 bases. This CDR3 has 18 residues. CDR1 is SGDLS, CDR2 YYNGEE, per germline. CDR3 bases: TGTGCCAGCAGCACCTCTACTAGCTCCTCGAGCTCCTACAATGAGCAGTTCTTC. Translation: CASSTSTSSSSSYNEQFF.

This clone was counted once. The V and J genes are TRBV28 and TRBJ2-7; the match to TRBD2 covers 10 bases. The CDR3 totals 16 residues. Germline CDR1 is MDHEN and CDR2 is SYDVKM. Unmatched junction bases numbered 7, after V lost 3 bases and J lost 2 bases. CDR3 in DNA: TGTGCCAGCAGTTTGAGAGCTAGCGGGAGTGCCTACGAGCAGTACTTC. Its translation: CASSLRASGSAYEQYF.

The chain has TRBV29-1 and TRBJ2-1; 9 nucleotides align to TRBD2. With V trimmed by 3 bases and J by 4 bases, 4 bases remained unmatched. Germline values: CDR1 SQVTM, CDR2 ANQGSEA. This CDR3 comprises 14 residues. CDR3 region: CSVEGSGRYNEQFF. CDR3 DNA sequence: TGCAGCGTTGAGGGTAGCGGGAGATACAATGAGCAGTTCTTC.

This sequence joins TRBV27 and TRBJ2-7, with TRBD2 as a possible D gene (5 bases). V was pared by 8 bases and J by 3 bases, with 11 bases between. CDR1 is MNHEY, CDR2 SMNVEV, per germline (reference sequence). This CDR3 has 12 amino acids. CDR3 bases: TGTGCCAGCGGACTCGCCGGCTACGAGCAGTACTTC. It yields the protein CASGLAGYEQYF.

The V gene is TRBV7-9, the J gene TRBJ2-7; possibly TRBD1 for D (6 bases). The CDR3 totals 14 residues. V lost 7 bases, J lost 2 bases, and 15 bases lay in between. Germline assignment: CDR1 SEHNR and CDR2 FQNEAQ (reference sequence). As DNA, the CDR3 is TGTGCCAGCACCACCGGGACACTACCCTACGAGCAGTACTTC. Translation gives CASTTGTLPYEQYF.

The chain couples TRBV27 to TRBJ2-7; D call uncertain. CDR1 is MNHEY, CDR2 SMNVEV, per germline (reference sequence). Trimming cost V 7 bases and J 4 bases, with 17 bases left between them. The CDR3 length is 14 residues. CDR3 DNA sequence: TGTGCCAGCACCAAAAACTCGGCAGGATACGAGCAGTACTTC. Translated: CASTKNSAGYEQYF.

The chain carries TRBV6-5 and TRBJ1-2; unclear D gene. CDR1 is MNHEY, CDR2 SVGAGI, per germline. V lost 0 bases to trimming and J lost 2 bases, with 13 bases between them. The CDR3 runs 16 residues. The CDR3 DNA reads as TGTGCCAGCAGTTACTCGGGCGGGTTGAAAAACTATGGCTACACCTTC. Its translation is CASSYSGGLKNYGYTF.

The rearrangement joins TRBV19 to TRBJ1-5; perhaps TRBD1 as D (5 bases). From germline, CDR1 is LNHDA and CDR2 SQIVND (reference sequence). CDR3 length: 14 residues. Trimming left V 3 bases short and J 4 bases short, with 10 bases between. CDR3 coding DNA: TGTGCCAGTAGTATTTTGACAGTTAATCAGCCCCAGCATTTT. It yields the protein CASSILTVNQPQHF. Filled out from reference TRBV19 and TRBJ1-5, the complete variable domain reads DGGITQSPKYLFRKEGQNVTLSCEQNLNHDAMYWYRQDPGQGLRLIYYSQIVNDFQKGDIAEGYSVSREKKESFPLTVTSAQKNPTAFYLCASSILTVNQPQHFGDGTRLSIL.

The chain recombines TRBV29-1 with TRBJ2-1; unclear D gene. The CDR3 has 15 residues. The germline V and J ends were trimmed by 0 bases and 5 bases, with 14 bases remaining between them. CDR1 and CDR2 from the germline V gene are SQVTM and ANQGSEA. CDR3 sequence (DNA): TGCAGCGTTGAAGAATGGACCACTGGAAACAATGAGCAGTTCTTC. Protein: CSVEEWTTGNNEQFF.

The rearrangement uses TRBV27 and TRBJ2-7, with a possible D match to TRBD2 (5 bases). Trimming removed 5 bases from V and 4 bases from J, with 12 bases in between. This CDR3 comprises 13 residues. Germline CDR1 MNHEY, CDR2 SMNVEV (reference sequence). Written as DNA, the CDR3 is TGTGCCAGCAGTCCCCTAGGAGGTTACGAGCAGTACTTC. Translating it yields CASSPLGGYEQYF.

V is TRBV7-9 and J is TRBJ2-3; 8 bases agree with TRBD1. From germline, CDR1 is SEHNR and CDR2 FQNEAQ (reference sequence). The CDR3 runs 15 residues. V lost 6 bases, J lost 2 bases, and 7 bases stayed unmatched. The CDR3 DNA sequence: TGTGCCAGCAGGGGGACAGGATACGACACAGATACGCAGTATTTT. It encodes CASRGTGYDTDTQYF.

Points on this clone: This sample includes further DNA sequences coding for the same CDR3. V is TRBV13 and J is TRBJ2-7; 7 nucleotides match TRBD2. V lost 3 bases and J lost 7; bases outside the gene matches: 3. The CDR3 has 12 amino acids. Looked up from germline, CDR1 is PRHDT and CDR2 is FYEKMQ (reference sequence). CDR3 coding DNA: TGTGCCAGCAGCTTGGGCGGGGGAGAGCAGTACTTC. It codes for CASSLGGGEQYF.

CDR3 nucleotide sequence: TGTGCCAGCAGCCAAGATTTCGGCGAAACCTACGAGCAGTACTTC. It encodes CASSQDFGETYEQYF. The chain has TRBV14 and TRBJ2-7; no definite D call. CDR1 and CDR2 (germline): SGHDN, FVKESK. This CDR3 is 15 amino acids long. Trimming shortened V by 0 bases and J by 2 bases, and 11 bases separated the two germline ends.